The sequence of this T cell receptor (beta chain) was determined in a study of OX40 agonist ivuxolimab in advanced cancers. Study context: Patients were infused with ivuxolimab every 2 weeks at 0.01 to 10 mg/kg. Notes on the study in general: The investigators did not determine what antigen specificity the expanded peripheral T cells had. Some patients without response likewise showed low normalized clonal expansion. Clonal expansion by week 6 occurred in CD4+ and CD8+ blood T cells (at 0.1 to 3.0 mg/kg).

This clone was seen once. What it recognizes is unknown. This table comes from immunoSEQ multiplex PCR, and its TCRdb copy is limited to in-frame clones, with some not included. The table lists roughly 110,000 clones, less than 95% of them singletons. The V gene lost 5 bases and the J gene lost 1 base, with 8 bases spanning the gap. Germline V CDR1 and CDR2: SGHTA, FQGNSA. The length of the CDR3 is 13 residues. The receptor was derived from an adult with an advanced solid tumor such as melanoma, head and neck, liver or kidney cancer. The source material was CD4+ or CD8+ T cells sorted from blood, sampled in a trial of the OX40 agonist ivuxolimab. The rearrangement joins TRBV7-2 to TRBJ1-1; D uncertain. The CDR3 DNA is TGTGCCAGCAGCCCCGGGCCGAACACTGAAGCTTTCTTT. Amino acid sequence: CASSPGPNTEAFF.